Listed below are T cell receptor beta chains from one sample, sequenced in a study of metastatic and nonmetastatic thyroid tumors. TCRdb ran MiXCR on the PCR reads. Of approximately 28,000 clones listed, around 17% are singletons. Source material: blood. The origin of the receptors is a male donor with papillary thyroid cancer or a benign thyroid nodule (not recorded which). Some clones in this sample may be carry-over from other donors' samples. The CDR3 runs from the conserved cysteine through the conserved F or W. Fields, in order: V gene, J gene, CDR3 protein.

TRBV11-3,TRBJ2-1,CASSLGRDNEQFF
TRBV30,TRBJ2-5,CAWKLRETQYF
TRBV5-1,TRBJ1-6,CASSLVGARYNSPLHF
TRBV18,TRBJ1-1,CASSPGQGHEAFF
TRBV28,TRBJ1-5,CASSLPDTKSQPQHF
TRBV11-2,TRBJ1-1,CASSLHRLAAFF
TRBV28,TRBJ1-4,CASSPPGTENEKLFF
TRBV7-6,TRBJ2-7,CASSLEGSRSEQYF
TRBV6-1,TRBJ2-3,CASSETPQPRETDTQYF
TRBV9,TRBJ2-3,CATSCLFRDTQYF
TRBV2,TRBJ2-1,CASKLAGRVRRNEQFF
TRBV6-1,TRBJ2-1,CASSEGTTSYNEQFF
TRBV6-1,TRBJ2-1,CASTGEGLFNEQFF
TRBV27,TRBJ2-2,CASSLLLIGMNTVELFF
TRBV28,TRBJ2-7,CAIGSYYEQYF
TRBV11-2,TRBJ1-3,CASSLSNTIYF
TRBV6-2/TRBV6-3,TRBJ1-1,CASRHIGGDTEAFF
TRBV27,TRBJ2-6,CASSFEEGGSGANVLTF
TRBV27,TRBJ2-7,CASSPELAGMGYGEQYF
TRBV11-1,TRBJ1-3,CASSLGSGESGAGNTIYF
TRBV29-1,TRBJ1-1,CSVENYMNTEAFF
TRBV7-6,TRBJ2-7,CASSIRGGIASSYEQYF
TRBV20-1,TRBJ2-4,CSANPSGRTNIQYF
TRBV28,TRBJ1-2,CASSFQGALSGYTF
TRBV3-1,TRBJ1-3,CASSQGQGNTIYF
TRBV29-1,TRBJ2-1,CSYRDNEQFF
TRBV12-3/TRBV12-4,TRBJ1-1,CASILNTEAFF
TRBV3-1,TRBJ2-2,CASSQGWGVNTGELFF
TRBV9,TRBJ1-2,CASSVEGYGYTF
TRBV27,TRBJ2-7,CASRLDVNSYEQYF
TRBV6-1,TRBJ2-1,CASSVFIAGGVGEQFF
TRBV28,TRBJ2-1,CASLGQGLGNEQFF
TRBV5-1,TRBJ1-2,CASSLDRVGGYTF
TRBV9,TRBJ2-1,CASSLGLSTRSEQFF
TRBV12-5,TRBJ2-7,CASAPGGATYEQYF
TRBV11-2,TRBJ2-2,CASTIGGRRTGELFF
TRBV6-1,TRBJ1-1,CASSTYRGRNTEAFF
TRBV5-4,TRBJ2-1,CASSLVASGMDNEQFF
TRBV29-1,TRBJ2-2,CSVARGAGVTGELFF